This TCR beta chain was sequenced for a study of regulatory T cells in long-lasting Graves disease. The time point denotes: newly diagnosed GD, antithyroid drugs for less than 3 months. PBMC-derived RNA was used for the TCR library. For TCR beta, libraries came from iRepertoire HTBI primers and Arm-PCR of CDR3 regions. From the multiplex PCR reads, TCRdb called clonotypes with MiXCR, one entry per CDR3 protein. Of around 450,000 distinct CDR3 sequences listed, more than 12% are singletons. Per the germline V gene, CDR1 is MNHEY and CDR2 is SVGAGI. V was clipped by 4 bases and J by 10 bases; unmatched bases: 10. The CDR3 covers 15 residues. The data were also submitted as part of a second study, on T cells in Graves' hyperthyroidism and ophthalmopathy.

The clonotype was recovered from a woman in her twenties or thirties with Graves disease. The chain is built from TRBV6-5 and TRBJ2-2, with 9 bases that match TRBD1. The sample in question was peripheral blood mononuclear cells (PBMCs), obtained at new diagnosis, from a patient treated with antithyroid drugs. CDR3 in DNA: TGTGCCAGCAGTTCGGGACAGGGTGGGGTGGAGGAGCTGTTTTTT. Its translation: CASSSGQGGVEELFF.